These 17 T cell receptor beta chains were all obtained from the same sample, sequenced in a study of T cell changes during pregnancy in multiple sclerosis. Generated by immunoSEQ multiplex PCR, the TCRdb table keeps only in-frame clones and is missing some. The sample lists about 60,000 clones; approximately 94% were seen once. This sample comprised CD8+ T cells from peripheral blood mononuclear cells, obtained in the second trimester of pregnancy. Receptor source: a female donor with multiple sclerosis, enrolled in a pregnancy study.

This chain joins TRBV9 and TRBJ2-7, with 9 nucleotides matching TRBD1. V dropped 3 bases and J dropped 5; count of bases not matched to a gene: 6. CDR1 and CDR2 (germline): SGDLS, YYNGEE. The CDR3 extends over 14 amino acids. CDR3 residues: CASSATGDRDEQYF. Here the CDR3 DNA reads TGTGCCAGCAGCGCCACCGGGGACAGGGACGAGCAGTACTTC.

V usage is TRBV27 and J usage is TRBJ1-1, with D unclear. The CDR3 runs to 14 residues. V was pared by 3 bases and J by 1 base, with 9 bases between. Germline values: CDR1 MNHEY, CDR2 SMNVEV (reference sequence). CDR3 protein: CASSFYRGNTEAFF. CDR3 coding DNA: TGTGCCAGCAGTTTCTATCGGGGGAACACTGAAGCTTTCTTT.

This clone was counted a single time. The chain links TRBV4-2 to TRBJ2-1; 10 bases match TRBD2. Unmatched junction bases numbered 6, after V lost 1 base and J lost 6 bases. Germline V CDR1 and CDR2: LGHNA, YNFKEQ. The CDR3 is 16 residues long. The CDR3 is CASSQVGLAEANEQFF. CDR3 DNA sequence: TGTGCCAGCAGCCAAGTAGGACTAGCGGAGGCCAATGAGCAGTTCTTC.

V usage is TRBV10-3 and J usage is TRBJ2-7; 10 nucleotides line up with TRBD1. This CDR3 region has 15 residues. V lost 7 bases, J lost 3 bases, and 9 bases stayed unmatched. CDR1 and CDR2 from the germline V gene are ENHRY and SYGVKD. The CDR3 region has the DNA TGTGCCATCAAATCGGCGGGACAGGGGATCTACGAGCAGTACTTC. Amino acids: CAIKSAGQGIYEQYF.

The chain has TRBV28 and TRBJ1-5; no clear D gene. Germline lookup yields CDR1 MDHEN and CDR2 SYDVKM. V lost 5 bases to trimming and J lost 0 bases, with 8 bases between them. This CDR3 comprises 14 residues. DNA for the CDR3: TGTGCCAGCAGTCGACACGGTAGCAATCAGCCCCAGCATTTT. It encodes CASSRHGSNQPQHF.

The rearrangement links TRBV28 to TRBJ2-7; TRBD1 is a possible D gene (6 bases). V was cut by 6 bases and J by 2 bases, with 11 bases left in between. Germline V gene data show CDR1 as MDHEN and CDR2 as SYDVKM. The CDR3 totals 13 residues. CDR3 loop: CASRSDSTYEQYF. The CDR3, as DNA: TGTGCCAGCAGGTCGGACAGTACCTACGAGCAGTACTTC.

The CDR3 is CASRLGQYTDTQYF. The CDR3 DNA reads TGTGCCAGCAGATTAGGACAGTACACAGATACGCAGTATTTT. The J gene is TRBJ2-3, the V gene TRBV6-5; D is possibly TRBD1 (6 bases). Germline loops: CDR1 MNHEY, CDR2 SVGAGI. V was pared by 6 bases and J by 2 bases, with 12 bases between. The CDR3 sequence is 14 residues long.

Only a few counts were recorded for this clone. The J gene is TRBJ2-2, the V gene TRBV28; 7 bases map to TRBD2. The junction had 8 bases not matched to a gene; V was cut back by 6 bases and J by 7 bases. Germline values: CDR1 MDHEN, CDR2 SYDVKM. This CDR3 is built from 14 residues. The CDR3 sequence: CASRRRAGVGELFF. DNA for the CDR3: TGTGCCAGCAGAAGGAGGGCGGGAGTCGGGGAGCTGTTTTTT.

This clone was recorded a few times. CDR3 sequence: CASLEGRAEAFF. In DNA form, the CDR3 reads TGTGCCAGCTTGGAGGGAAGGGCTGAAGCTTTCTTT. The genes are TRBV2 and TRBJ1-1, with D uncertain. V was shortened by 8 bases and J by 6 bases, with 13 bases between the two germline ends. CDR1 is SNHLY and CDR2 is FYNNEI in the germline V gene. The CDR3 has 12 amino acids.

The chain couples TRBV5-8 to TRBJ1-5; TRBD1 might be the D (6 bases). The germline V gene has CDR1 SGHTS and CDR2 YDEGEE. Trimming stripped 9 bases from V and 10 bases from J, with 17 bases between. CDR3 length equals 12 residues. The CDR3 nucleotides are TGTGCCATACACCGGGACACCAACCCCCAGCATTTT. It translates to CAIHRDTNPQHF.

The chain has TRBV9 and TRBJ2-1, with TRBD2 matching over 10 bases. The germline gives CDR1 SGDLS, CDR2 YYNGEE. The CDR3 length is 15 residues. V lost 0 bases, J lost 7 bases, and 4 bases stayed unmatched. In DNA, the CDR3 is TGTGCCAGCAGCGTAGGGTCTAGCGGGAGTAATGAGCAGTTCTTC. As protein: CASSVGSSGSNEQFF.

The V gene is TRBV25-1, the J gene TRBJ2-3; 15 positions agree with TRBD2. Germline V CDR1 and CDR2: MGHDK, SYGVNS. The CDR3 sequence is 17 residues long. V shed 3 bases and J 6 bases; nucleotides not matched to a gene: 7. Here the CDR3 DNA reads TGTGCCAGCAGTGACCGCCCCGGGACTAGCGGGAGGGATACGCAGTATTTT. It is translated as CASSDRPGTSGRDTQYF. Together with reference TRBV25-1 and TRBJ2-3, the CDR3 gives the full variable domain: EADIYQTPRYLVIGTGKKITLECSQTMGHDKMYWYQQDPGMELHLIHYSYGVNSTEKGDLSSESTVSRIRTEHFPLTLESARPSHTSQYLCASSDRPGTSGRDTQYFGPGTRLTVL.

The chain recombines TRBV7-2 with TRBJ2-3; 11 bases map to TRBD2. This CDR3 contains 15 residues. V shed 5 bases, J shed 6 bases, and the junction held 7 bases outside the gene matches. The V gene's germline CDR1 is SGHTA and CDR2 FQGNSA. CDR3 sequence: CASSPLLAGADTQYF. The CDR3 DNA reads as TGTGCCAGCAGCCCACTACTAGCGGGAGCGGATACGCAGTATTTT.

The CDR3 region is CSISREETQYF. The CDR3 nucleotides are TGCAGCATTAGCCGGGAAGAGACCCAGTACTTC. The V call is TRBV29-1, the J call TRBJ2-5; no definite D call. The ends were cut back, 8 bases at V and 3 bases at J, with 10 bases in the middle. Germline CDR1 and CDR2: SQVTM and ANQGSEA. The CDR3 contains 11 residues. The entire variable domain, with the rest obtained from reference TRBV29-1 and TRBJ2-5, is as follows: SAVISQKPSRDICQRGTSLTIQCQVDSQVTMMFWYRQQPGQSLTLIATANQGSEATYESGFVIDKFPISRPNLTFSTLTVSNMSPEDSSIYLCSISREETQYFGPGTRLLVL.

The CDR3 region has the DNA TGCAGCGACCGTGGGACTAGCGGGAGGGCCCAGGATGAGCAGTTCTTC. Amino acid sequence: CSDRGTSGRAQDEQFF. This chain joins TRBV29-1 and TRBJ2-1, with 16 bases aligning to TRBD2. Germline lookup yields CDR1 SQVTM and CDR2 ANQGSEA. V was clipped by 7 bases and J by 8 bases; unmatched bases: 11. The CDR3 is 16 residues long.

The rearrangement uses TRBV27 and TRBJ2-7; 8 nucleotides align to TRBD2. The length of the CDR3 is 14 residues. CDR1 MNHEY and CDR2 SMNVEV come from the germline V gene (reference sequence). V was clipped by 0 bases and J by 5 bases; unmatched bases: 3. CDR3 nucleotide sequence: TGTGCCAGCAGTTTATCTAGCGGGATCGACGAGCAGTACTTC. The encoded protein is CASSLSSGIDEQYF.

This clone has a single count. This sequence joins TRBV7-2 and TRBJ2-2; TRBD1 might be the D (5 bases). The CDR3 runs to 13 residues. V lost 5 bases and J 4 bases, leaving 8 bases between the germline ends. Germline-derived CDR1 and CDR2 are SGHTA and FQGNSA. The CDR3 loop is CASSPQGTGELFF. The CDR3 nucleotides are TGTGCCAGCAGCCCCCAGGGCACCGGGGAGCTGTTTTTT.